This T cell receptor (beta chain) appears in the sequencing data of a study of T cell repertoires in cytomegalovirus infection. Turning to the study itself: Well-studied HLA-B-restricted epitopes and recently identified HLA-C-restricted epitopes of CMV were both used in the study. Public signatures in TCR beta pointed to CMV infection and matching HLA type. Findings and limits, study-wide: HLA-C-restricted CMV-specific TCR beta clonotypes prevailed in the ex vivo response.

TCRdb ran MiXCR on the reads and lists one entry per CDR3 protein. The repertoire includes approximately 110,000 distinct CDR3 sequences, about 32% of them detected once, and around 54% sits in the top ten. The ends were cut back, 5 bases at V and 2 bases at J, with 21 bases in the middle. In germline, CDR1 is SGHTA, CDR2 FQGNSA. The CDR3 covers 17 residues. This clonotype was observed at least ten times. No antigen is known for it. The chain carries TRBV7-2 and TRBJ1-2; perhaps TRBD1 as D (6 bases). This TCR came from a human donor in good health (CMV status not recorded). Some clones in this sample may be carry-over from other donors' samples. The sequenced sample was CD8+ T cells from cultured PBMCs, obtained from culture after CMV antigen stimulation. The CDR3 region has the DNA TGTGCCAGCAGCCCAGGGGCCGGGACCCTCCGAAACTATGGCTACACCTTC. Encoded protein: CASSPGAGTLRNYGYTF.